Below, 17 T cell receptor beta chains from the same sample are listed, as sequenced in a study of blood T cells in healthy people across ages. A second PCR of 7 to 11 cycles used a sample-barcoded 5' primer and a J-beta primer mix. TCRdb reanalysed the 5' RACE reads using MiXCR and keeps one entry per CDR3 protein. The data hold around 1,500,000 distinct CDR3 sequences, with about 30% observed a single time. The sequenced sample consisted of blood. Every receptor here comes from a woman in her 30s in good health.

This clonotype was seen only a few times. The chain joins TRBV6-5 to TRBJ1-1, with D uncertain. The CDR3 is 11 amino acids. Germline CDR1 and CDR2: MNHEY and SVGAGI. The V end was cut by 10 bases, the J end by 0 bases, with 6 bases between. The CDR3 sequence: CATGVNTEAFF. In DNA, the CDR3 is TGTGCCACAGGAGTGAACACTGAAGCTTTCTTT.

With respect to this clonotype: Since no conserved phenylalanine or tryptophan closes the CDR3, a read error is the likely cause. The genes are TRBV6-1 and TRBJ2-1; TRBD2 aligns across 8 bases. Germline CDR1 reads MNHNS; CDR2 reads SASEGT. This CDR3 is built from 13 residues. Trimming took 8 bases from V and 3 from J; bases not matched to a gene: 3. CDR3 in amino acids: CASLSGGYNEQFV. Written as DNA, the CDR3 is TGTGCCAGCTTGAGCGGGGGCTACAATGAGCAGTTCGTC.

The chain recombines TRBV5-1 with TRBJ2-3; D is undetermined. V dropped 3 bases and J dropped 0 bases, with 8 bases sitting between them. CDR1 and CDR2 from the germline V gene are SGHRS and YFSETQ. CDR3 length: 14 amino acids. This CDR3 is CASSSQDSTDTQYF. The CDR3 DNA sequence: TGCGCCAGCAGCTCTCAGGACAGCACAGATACGCAGTATTTT.

The chain combines TRBV7-8 with TRBJ2-2, with D unresolved. The CDR3 length is 16 residues. Trimming left V 4 bases short and J 1 base short, with 13 bases between. The germline gives CDR1 SGHVS, CDR2 FQNEAQ. The CDR3 spells CASSSLGVQNTGELFF. The CDR3 DNA is TGTGCCAGCAGCTCCTTGGGCGTGCAGAACACCGGGGAGCTGTTTTTT.

Worth noting for this clonotype: This sequence may be a read error, since a much larger clone differs from it by one base. The chain couples TRBV4-3 to TRBJ2-7; TRBD2 might be the D (5 bases). V was pared by 0 bases and J by 1 base, with 13 bases between. This CDR3 contains 16 residues. Germline CDR1 is LGHNA and CDR2 is YSLEER. This CDR3 reads CASSQERGEWSYEQYF. DNA for the CDR3: TGCGCCAGCAGCCAAGAACGGGGAGAGTGGTCCTACGAGCAGTACTTC.

With respect to this clonotype: One end of the junction fails to match germline, which may point to a read error. The J gene is TRBJ1-4, the V gene TRBV12-3 or TRBV12-4, with D tentatively TRBD1 (5 bases). The CDR3 length is 15 residues. CDR3 coding DNA: TGTGCCAGCAGTCCACGGGAGCAGGGAGATGAAAAACGGTTTTTT. Its protein is CASSPREQGDEKRFF.

This clonotype was seen a handful of times. This rearrangement joins TRBV5-1 to TRBJ2-1; D unresolved. This CDR3 spans 13 amino acids. The germline gives CDR1 SGHRS, CDR2 YFSETQ. Trimming pared 3 bases from V and 7 bases from J, leaving 11 bases between. This CDR3 reads CASSSTQPNEQFF. Here the CDR3 DNA reads TGCGCCAGCAGCTCGACCCAACCTAATGAGCAGTTCTTC.

This clonotype was seen only a few times. The CDR3 sequence: CASSFGQGAVGYTF. As DNA, the CDR3 is TGTGCCAGCAGTTTCGGACAGGGGGCTGTTGGCTACACCTTC. The gene calls are TRBV27 and TRBJ1-2; TRBD1 agrees at 11 bases. The CDR3 contains 14 residues. V trimming: 3 bases; J trimming: 7 bases; junction bases outside the gene matches: 4. The germline CDR1 and CDR2 sequences are MNHEY and SMNVEV (reference sequence).

On this clonotype itself: Since a much larger clone is just one base distant, this may be a read error. The chain is built from TRBV7-9 and TRBJ2-1; D gene uncertain. Germline V CDR1 and CDR2: SEHNR, FQNEAQ (reference sequence). The CDR3 is 13 amino acids. V lost 3 bases and J 10 bases, leaving 13 bases between the germline ends. The CDR3 reads CASSFDAEMEQFF. The CDR3 DNA reads TGTGCCAGCAGCTTCGACGCCGAAATGGAGCAGTTCTTC.

The V and J genes are TRBV4-1 and TRBJ2-1, with TRBD2 matching over 10 bases. CDR3 length: 17 residues. CDR1 is MGHRA and CDR2 is YSYEKL in the germline V gene. The trim removed 0 bases at V and 1 base at J, leaving 3 bases unmatched. The CDR3 DNA reads TGCGCCAGCAGCCAAGAATTTAGCGGGAGGTCCTACAATGAGCAGTTCTTC. The encoded protein is CASSQEFSGRSYNEQFF.

The chain combines TRBV4-1 with TRBJ1-4; D uncertain. CDR3 length: 14 amino acids. V was cut by 2 bases and J by 3 bases, with 7 bases left in between. The germline CDR1 and CDR2 sequences are MGHRA and YSYEKL. CDR3 loop: CASSQQPANEKLFF. For the CDR3, the DNA is TGCGCCAGCAGCCAACAGCCAGCTAATGAAAAACTGTTTTTT.

The J gene is TRBJ2-3, the V gene TRBV5-1; 8 nucleotides align to TRBD1. V dropped 4 bases and J dropped 2; count of bases not matched to a gene: 9. This CDR3 contains 16 residues. Germline CDR1 and CDR2: SGHRS and YFSETQ. The CDR3 region is CASSIPGTGLTDTQYF. The CDR3 coding sequence is TGCGCCAGCAGCATACCCGGGACAGGTCTCACAGATACGCAGTATTTT. The full variable domain, rest sourced from reference TRBV5-1 and TRBJ2-3, is KAGVTQTPRYLIKTRGQQVTLSCSPISGHRSVSWYQQTPGQGLQFLFEYFSETQRNKGNFPGRFSGRQFSNSRSEMNVSTLELGDSALYLCASSIPGTGLTDTQYFGPGTRLTVL.

This clonotype was found many times. The rearrangement joins TRBV24-1 to TRBJ2-3; tentative D call: TRBD2 (6 bases). Trimming took off 4 bases at V and 8 bases at J, with 18 bases between the two ends. Germline lookup yields CDR1 KGHDR and CDR2 SFDVKD. The CDR3 has 15 amino acids. The CDR3 DNA sequence: TGTGCCACCAGTGACGCTGGAGGGCCATCCACTACGCAGTATTTT. It is translated as CATSDAGGPSTTQYF.

This clonotype was recorded once. The chain links TRBV20-1 to TRBJ2-2, with D tentatively TRBD1 (6 bases). CDR3 size: 14 residues. Germline values: CDR1 DFQATT, CDR2 SNEGSKA (reference sequence). V gave up 6 bases and J gave up 4 bases, with 15 bases separating them. The CDR3 DNA reads as TGCAGTGCATCGCATACAGGGTTCACCGGGGAGCTGTTTTTT. It yields the protein CSASHTGFTGELFF.

The rearrangement joins TRBV13 to TRBJ2-1; no clear D. V gave up 6 bases and J gave up 8 bases, with 14 bases separating them. Germline CDR1 reads PRHDT; CDR2 reads FYEKMQ (reference sequence). The CDR3 sequence is 13 residues long. In nucleotides, the CDR3 is TGTGCCAGCAGTTCATTGACTGTCGATGAGCAGTTCTTC. Translating it yields CASSSLTVDEQFF.

This clonotype appeared a few times. The J gene is TRBJ2-5, the V gene TRBV21-1; the table calls TRBD1, which could not be checked here. TRBV21-1 is classified as a pseudogene. The CDR3 has 16 amino acids. The CDR3 DNA reads TGTGCCAGCAGCCAGGGGGCGGGGGGAAAAAAAGAGACCCAGTACTTC. This codes for CASSQGAGGKKETQYF.

Note on this clonotype: This may be a read error: a much more frequent sequence differs by one nucleotide. V gene TRBV5-1 combines with J gene TRBJ2-1; tentatively, D is TRBD1 (6 bases). This CDR3 is 14 amino acids long. The germline gives CDR1 SGHRS, CDR2 YFSETQ. CDR3 loop: CASSFGRGVNERFF. CDR3 coding DNA: TGCGCCAGCAGCTTCGGCAGGGGTGTCAATGAGCGGTTCTTC.